These T cell receptor beta chains were read from a single sample in a study of post-analysis software for immune sequencing data. TCRdb recomputed calls from the PCR reads with MiXCR, one row per CDR3 protein. The sample contains around 700,000 distinct CDR3 sequences, about 60% of which appear only once. Sequenced sample: blood. Receptors originate from a girl under 10 years old with multiple sclerosis. Each CDR3 is given without its conserved first and last residue.

length	J	V	CDR3
11	TRBJ1-2	TRBV12-3/TRBV12-4	ASRSDGLYGYT
13	TRBJ1-2	TRBV5-1	ASSWGQGANYGYT
13	TRBJ1-5	TRBV18	ASSPPPGQGQPQH
16	TRBJ2-1	TRBV21-1	ASSKLSWREGNYNEQF
16	TRBJ2-1	TRBV3-1	ASSPGLEMSYTYDEQF
12	TRBJ1-2	TRBV11-2	ASSPREGLYGYT
11	TRBJ2-1	TRBV5-1	ASSLGGSTEQF
11	TRBJ2-1	TRBV14	ASSQGDAREQF
16	TRBJ2-1	TRBV4-1	ASSHSVTWDGAYNEQF
15	TRBJ2-7	TRBV19	ASSLPAGTSHSYEQY
16	TRBJ2-3	TRBV10-3	AISESLRLAISTDTQY
13	TRBJ2-1	TRBV7-3	ASSLKVSGANEQF
13	TRBJ2-1	TRBV6-6	ASSPRDPINNEQF
15	TRBJ2-7	TRBV14	ASSQLETGADSYEQY
11	TRBJ2-5	TRBV12-3/TRBV12-4	ASSSGGARTQY
15	TRBJ2-1	TRBV20-1	SARLPGLAGEYNEQF
14	TRBJ2-3	TRBV6-2/TRBV6-3	ASSYSRGTYTDTQY
11	TRBJ2-7	TRBV29-1	SGVRQVGNEQY
14	TRBJ1-2	TRBV6-2/TRBV6-3	ASSYNSREEDSGGT
12	TRBJ1-4	TRBV27	ASKPGRVNEKLF
13	TRBJ2-7	TRBV6-9	ASSDRDQSSYEQY
12	TRBJ2-5	TRBV6-6	ASSPQKGQETQY
10	TRBJ2-5	TRBV2	AARTDSETQY
12	TRBJ2-5	TRBV7-9	ASSAKNLQETQY
12	TRBJ2-1	TRBV12-3/TRBV12-4	ASRTAGGRNEQF
12	TRBJ1-2	TRBV2	ASSATGGGYGYT
12	TRBJ2-1	TRBV5-5	ASSLGLGRREQF
14	TRBJ2-7	TRBV20-1	SARGAMEFPSYEQY
15	TRBJ2-2	TRBV4-2	ASSQERTSGTDGELF
11	TRBJ1-2	TRBV6-1	ASSEEGTDGYT
11	TRBJ2-4	TRBV4-3	ASSQVQGHIQY
13	TRBJ2-7	TRBV20-1	SARVVGDFSYEQY
9	TRBJ2-7	TRBV7-9	ASSFDRRQY
10	TRBJ1-4	TRBV30	ACIIGSEKLF
10	TRBJ1-5	TRBV29-1	SASDRTGPQH
9	TRBJ2-3	TRBV2	AGSEPDTQY
14	.	TRBV6-5	ASKGSGRNSFYEQY
13	TRBJ2-3	TRBV6-1	ASSQLVSVPDTQY
13	TRBJ2-7	TRBV11-2	ASSLVGSGSYEQY
12	TRBJ2-5	TRBV7-2	ASSPTWLQETQY
16	TRBJ2-7	TRBV5-1	ASSLGGKTSGGSYEQY
13	TRBJ2-3	TRBV3-1	ASSQGSAGTDTQY
15	TRBJ2-1	TRBV2	ASRGGSGRAIENEQF
11	TRBJ2-7	TRBV20-1	SAGSGSSYEQY
13	TRBJ1-4	TRBV20-1	SARVRGSPNEKLF
11	TRBJ2-7	TRBV27	ASSLSGFYEQY
13	TRBJ2-7	TRBV2	ASSALRGGSSEQY
15	TRBJ2-3	TRBV5-1	ASKKFRGQGNTDTQY